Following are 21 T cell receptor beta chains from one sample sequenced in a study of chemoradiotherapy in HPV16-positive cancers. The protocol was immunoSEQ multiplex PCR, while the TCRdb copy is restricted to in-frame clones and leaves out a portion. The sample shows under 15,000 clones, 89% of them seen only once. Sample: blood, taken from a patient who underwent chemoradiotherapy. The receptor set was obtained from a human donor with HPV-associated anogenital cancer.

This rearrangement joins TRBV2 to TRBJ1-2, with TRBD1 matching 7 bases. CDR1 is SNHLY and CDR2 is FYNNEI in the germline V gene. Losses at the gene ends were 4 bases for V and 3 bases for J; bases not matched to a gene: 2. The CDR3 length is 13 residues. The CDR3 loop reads CASSAGQDYGYTF. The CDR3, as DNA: TGTGCCAGCAGTGCAGGACAGGACTATGGCTACACCTTC.

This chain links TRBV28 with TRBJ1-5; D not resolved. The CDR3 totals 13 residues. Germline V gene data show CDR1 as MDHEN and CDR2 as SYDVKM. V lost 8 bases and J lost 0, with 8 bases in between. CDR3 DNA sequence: TGTGCCAGCGGGAAATTTAGCAATCAGCCCCAGCATTTT. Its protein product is CASGKFSNQPQHF.

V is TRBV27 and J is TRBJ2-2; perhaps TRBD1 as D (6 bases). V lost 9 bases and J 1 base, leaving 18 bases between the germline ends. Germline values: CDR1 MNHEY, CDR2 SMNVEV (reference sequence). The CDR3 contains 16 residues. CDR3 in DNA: TGTGCCAGAAACAAACAGGGTCGACGGAACACCGGGGAGCTGTTTTTT. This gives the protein CARNKQGRRNTGELFF.

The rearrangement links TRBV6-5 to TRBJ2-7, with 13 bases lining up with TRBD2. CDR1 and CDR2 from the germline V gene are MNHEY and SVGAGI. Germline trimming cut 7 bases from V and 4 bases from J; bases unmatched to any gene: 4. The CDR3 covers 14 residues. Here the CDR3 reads CASTRTSGRYEQYF. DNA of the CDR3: TGTGCCAGCACCCGGACTAGCGGGAGATACGAGCAGTACTTC.

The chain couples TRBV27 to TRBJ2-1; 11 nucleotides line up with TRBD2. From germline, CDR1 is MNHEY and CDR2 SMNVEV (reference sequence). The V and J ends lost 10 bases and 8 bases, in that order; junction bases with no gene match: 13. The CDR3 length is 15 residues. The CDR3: CATTPEASGGYEQFF. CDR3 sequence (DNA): TGTGCCACCACCCCAGAGGCTAGCGGGGGGTATGAGCAGTTCTTC.

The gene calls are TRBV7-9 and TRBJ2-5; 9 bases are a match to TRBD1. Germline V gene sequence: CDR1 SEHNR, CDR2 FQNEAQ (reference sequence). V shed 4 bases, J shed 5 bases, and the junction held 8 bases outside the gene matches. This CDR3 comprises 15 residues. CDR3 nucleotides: TGTGCCAGCAGCTCGAGGACAGGGGCGTGGGAGACCCAGTACTTC. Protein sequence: CASSSRTGAWETQYF.

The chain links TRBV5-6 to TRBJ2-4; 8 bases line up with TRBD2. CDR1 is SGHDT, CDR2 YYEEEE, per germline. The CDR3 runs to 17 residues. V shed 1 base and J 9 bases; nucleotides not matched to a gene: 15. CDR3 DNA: TGTGCCAGCAGCTTGATGAGCGGGAGTGGCGTTTTGGTCATTCAGTACTTC. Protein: CASSLMSGSGVLVIQYF.

CDR3 nucleotides: TGTGCCAGCAGCCTCGAGGAGGGGTTTGGAAACACCATATATTTT. Its protein is CASSLEEGFGNTIYF. This chain connects TRBV7-6 to TRBJ1-3; D is perhaps TRBD1 (5 bases). The V end was cut by 5 bases, the J end by 3 bases, with 14 bases between. CDR1 and CDR2 from the germline V gene are SGHVS and FNYEAQ. The CDR3 loop spans 15 amino acids.

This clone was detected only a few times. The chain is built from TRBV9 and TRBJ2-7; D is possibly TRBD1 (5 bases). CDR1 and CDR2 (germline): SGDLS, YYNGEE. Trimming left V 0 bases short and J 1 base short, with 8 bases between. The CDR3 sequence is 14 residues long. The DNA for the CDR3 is TGTGCCAGCAGCGTAGCGTCAGGGTCCTACGAGCAGTACTTC. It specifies CASSVASGSYEQYF.

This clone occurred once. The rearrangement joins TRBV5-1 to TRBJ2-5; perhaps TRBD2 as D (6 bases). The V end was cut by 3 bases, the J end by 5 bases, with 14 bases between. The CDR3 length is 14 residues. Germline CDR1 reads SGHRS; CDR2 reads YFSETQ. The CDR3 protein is CASSWPGERETQYF. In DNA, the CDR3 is TGCGCCAGCAGCTGGCCGGGAGAGCGGGAGACCCAGTACTTC.

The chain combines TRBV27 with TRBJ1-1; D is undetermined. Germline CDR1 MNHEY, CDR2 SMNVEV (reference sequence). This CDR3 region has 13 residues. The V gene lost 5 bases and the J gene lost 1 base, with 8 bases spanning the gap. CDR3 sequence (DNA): TGTGCCAGCAGTATGTGGGAGAACACTGAAGCTTTCTTT. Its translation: CASSMWENTEAFF.

CDR3: CASSLTGEQYF. CDR3 coding DNA: TGTGCCAGCAGCTTAACAGGCGAGCAGTACTTC. The rearrangement joins TRBV7-9 to TRBJ2-7, with D perhaps matching TRBD1 (5 bases). Germline V gives CDR1 SEHNR, CDR2 FQNEAQ (reference sequence). The CDR3 consists of 11 residues. V gave up 2 bases and J gave up 6 bases, with 5 bases separating them.

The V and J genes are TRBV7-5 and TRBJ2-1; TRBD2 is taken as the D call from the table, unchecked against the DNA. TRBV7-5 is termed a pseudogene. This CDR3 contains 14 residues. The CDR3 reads CARSSGTNYNEQFF. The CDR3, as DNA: TGTGCCAGAAGCTCCGGGACTAACTACAATGAGCAGTTCTTC.

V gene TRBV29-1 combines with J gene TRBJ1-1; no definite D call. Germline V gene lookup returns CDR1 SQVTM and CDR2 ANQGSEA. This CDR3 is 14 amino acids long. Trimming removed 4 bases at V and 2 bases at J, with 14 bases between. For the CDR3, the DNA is TGCAGCGTTGCATATCCGAGACCAAACACTGAAGCTTTCTTT. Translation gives CSVAYPRPNTEAFF.

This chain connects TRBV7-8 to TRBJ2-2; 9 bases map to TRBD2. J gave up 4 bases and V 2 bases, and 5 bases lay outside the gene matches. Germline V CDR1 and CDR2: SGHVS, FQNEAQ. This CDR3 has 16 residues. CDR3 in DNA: TGTGCCAGCAGCTTAAGGCTAGCGGGAATCACCGGGGAGCTGTTTTTT. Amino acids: CASSLRLAGITGELFF.

The CDR3 DNA is TGTGCCAGTACGCCGGGACTAGCGGGGGGAGGCTACGAGCAGTACTTC. Translation gives CASTPGLAGGGYEQYF. V gene TRBV19 combines with J gene TRBJ2-7; 15 bases are a match to TRBD2. CDR3 length: 16 residues. Germline assignment: CDR1 LNHDA and CDR2 SQIVND (reference sequence). J gave up 3 bases and V 7 bases, and 7 bases lay outside the gene matches.

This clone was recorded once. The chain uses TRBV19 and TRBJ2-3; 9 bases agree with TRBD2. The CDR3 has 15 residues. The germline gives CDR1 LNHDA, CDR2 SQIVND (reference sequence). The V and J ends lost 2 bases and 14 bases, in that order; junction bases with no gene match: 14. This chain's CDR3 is CASSIRLAGPAERYF. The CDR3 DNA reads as TGTGCCAGTAGTATACGGCTAGCGGGACCTGCAGAACGGTATTTT.

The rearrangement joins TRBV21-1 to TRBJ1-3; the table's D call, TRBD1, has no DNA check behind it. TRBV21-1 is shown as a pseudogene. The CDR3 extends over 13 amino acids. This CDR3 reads CASSNSGPGTIYF. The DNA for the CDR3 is TGTGCCAGCAGCAACTCAGGGCCCGGCACCATATATTTT.

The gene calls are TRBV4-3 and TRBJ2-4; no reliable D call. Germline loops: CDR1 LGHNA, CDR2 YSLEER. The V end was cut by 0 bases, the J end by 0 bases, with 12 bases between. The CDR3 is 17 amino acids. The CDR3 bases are TGCGCCAGCAGCCAAGATAGATGGATTTTAGCCAAAAACATTCAGTACTTC. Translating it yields CASSQDRWILAKNIQYF.

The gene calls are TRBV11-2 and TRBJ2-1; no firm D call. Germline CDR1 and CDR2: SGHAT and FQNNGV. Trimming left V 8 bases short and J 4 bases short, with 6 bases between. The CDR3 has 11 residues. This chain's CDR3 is CASAVYNEQFF. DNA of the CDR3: TGTGCCAGCGCGGTGTACAATGAGCAGTTCTTC.

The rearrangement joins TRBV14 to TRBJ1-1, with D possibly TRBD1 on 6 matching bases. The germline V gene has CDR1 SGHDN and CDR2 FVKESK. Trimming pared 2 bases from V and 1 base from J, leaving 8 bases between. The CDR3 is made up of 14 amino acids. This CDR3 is CASSQPGQNTEAFF. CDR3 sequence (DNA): TGTGCCAGCAGCCAACCGGGACAGAACACTGAAGCTTTCTTT.